This TCR beta chain was captured in a study of blood T cell repertoires in COVID-19. Turning to the study itself: Researchers got acute and convalescent COVID-19 samples from the United States, Italy and Spain. PBMCs, B-cell-depleted T cells, or T cells were the source of the cDNA or gDNA that made up the material.

Per the original methods: By means of reference gene primer amplification, nucleated cell counts were estimated. Profiling relied on immunoSEQ multiplex PCR, and the TCRdb table lists in-frame clones only, not all of them. D and trimming come from the DNA, and the V and J calls and clone size come from that table. The sample includes 95,000 to 150,000 clones, about nine tenths of them seen just once. V lost 8 bases to trimming and J lost 6 bases, with 16 bases between them. This CDR3 is built from 13 residues. In germline, CDR1 is ENHRY, CDR2 SYGVKD. The chain recombines TRBV10-3 with TRBJ1-1, with D tentatively TRBD1 (6 bases). The sequence derives from a woman aged 70-85 years with acute or convalescent COVID-19. Sample: peripheral blood. Here the CDR3 reads CAIRIGGNAEAFF. The CDR3 DNA reads TGTGCCATCCGGATAGGGGGTAACGCTGAAGCTTTCTTT.